The sequence of this T cell receptor beta chain was determined in a study of blood T cell repertoires in COVID-19 (TCRdb year 2020). Study-wide context: Samples from collaborators originated in the United States, Italy and Spain and spanned both the acute and convalescent phases of COVID-19. The material from the prospective study consisted of cDNA or gDNA derived from T cells, B-cell-depleted T cells, or PBMCs. Deeply sampled blood TCRbeta repertoires from subjects exposed to, actively infected with, or recovered from COVID-19 were included in the dataset. A freely available public database, intended as a resource for researchers studying the immune response to SARS-CoV-2, is where the repertoires were released. Samples came from the ongoing ImmuneRACE study (first 160 participants) plus 1,254 subjects from 6 global collaborators. The sample metadata nearly always contained a de-identified subject ID, COVID-19 status, age in years and sex. Where HLA class I and class II types were available, the types were taken from metadata supplied by the sample provider, not from assay-based typing. Broad study findings and their caveats: Clinical and demographic metadata were provided uncurated, with the amount varying by source and participant.

TCRbeta CDR3 regions were amplified from genomic DNA by means of the immunoSEQ Assay, a bias-controlled multiplex PCR. The paper's data handling went like this. The number of nucleated cells in each sample was estimated from the amplification of reference gene primers within the assay. To quantify the absolute abundance of each unique TCRbeta CDR3 rearrangement, sequence reads were collapsed and filtered. For each sample, productive Simpson clonality was calculated as the square root of Simpson's diversity index over productive rearrangements. TCRdb re-hosts the immuneACCESS table, in-frame sequences only. Its copies lack some clones; in the studies checked, an unresolved V gene accounts for under half of them, and the cause for the rest is not known. V and J calls and clone size follow that table, whereas D and trimming were derived from the DNA. Recorded for this sample are over 200,000 clones; more than 65% of them occurred a single time. About 4.4% of the sample comes from the top ten.

The collaborating institutions used their own protocols to collect whole blood in K2EDTA tubes. For TCRbeta analysis, collaborator samples were shipped as frozen whole blood, as isolated PBMCs, or as DNA extracted from either sample type. Notes on this clone: The antigen this receptor binds is unknown. No base quality information exists; no much larger clone differs at one position.

The germline V gene (reference sequence) gives CDR1 as SGHNT and CDR2 as YYREEE. Spanning cysteine to phenylalanine, the CDR3 consists of 14 amino acids. The only DNA kept is the CDR3, 42 bases in frame from the first base. At the junction V is shortened by 4 bases and J by 4 bases, with 13 bases in between. This TCR came from a man between 50 and 59 years old with active or convalescent COVID-19. Rearrangement joined TRBV5-4 to TRBJ2-3, with no reliable assignment of the D segment. Sample: peripheral blood. For the CDR3, the sequence is CASSPLTPSDTQYF. The DNA is TGTGCCAGCAGCCCACTCACTCCGTCAGATACGCAGTATTTT.